These 22 T cell receptor beta chains were sequenced from one sample in a study of beta chain features in type 1 diabetes. The sequenced template was cDNA made from the entire isolated RNA. Sequencing used immunoSEQ multiplex PCR; TCRdb keeps in-frame clones, though not all of them. The sample gives 350,000 to 450,000 clones, about 16% of which show up once; 0.019% is in the top ten. The sequencing sample was made of naive CD4+ T cells from blood. All receptors derive from a woman aged 18-29 years in good health.

The rearrangement links TRBV4-2 to TRBJ2-5; D remains ambiguous. The germline gives CDR1 LGHNA, CDR2 YNFKEQ. V was trimmed by 1 base and J by 0 bases, leaving 6 bases between them. This CDR3 comprises 14 residues. CDR3 DNA sequence: TGTGCCAGCAGCCAAGGGTCTAACCAAGAGACCCAGTACTTC. It specifies CASSQGSNQETQYF.

This clone has only a few counts. The CDR3 nucleotides are TGTGCCAGCAGTTTAGTTACAAACACTGAAGCTTTCTTT. Residues: CASSLVTNTEAFF. V usage is TRBV27 and J usage is TRBJ1-1; D gene uncertain. Between the trimmed V and J ends, which lost 2 bases and 2 bases, there was a span of 6 bases. The CDR3 covers 13 residues. Germline lookup yields CDR1 MNHEY and CDR2 SMNVEV (reference sequence).

This clone was observed a handful of times. This chain links TRBV28 with TRBJ2-4; a weak D match, TRBD2 (6 bases). Germline CDR1 reads MDHEN; CDR2 reads SYDVKM. V shed 1 base and J shed 0 bases, with 13 bases lying between them. The CDR3 sequence is 17 residues long. The DNA for the CDR3 is TGTGCCAGCAGTTTATCGTTAGCGGCTGTAGCCAAAAACATTCAGTACTTC. It encodes CASSLSLAAVAKNIQYF.

This chain links TRBV7-9 with TRBJ1-4, with D possibly being TRBD1 (5 bases). This CDR3 contains 16 residues. The germline V and J ends were trimmed by 6 bases and 6 bases, with 20 bases remaining between them. Germline CDR1 and CDR2: SEHNR and FQNEAQ (reference sequence). CDR3 sequence (DNA): TGTGCCAGCAGTTGGACAAACCCAGGGTTTGATGAAAAACTGTTTTTT. As protein: CASSWTNPGFDEKLFF.

V usage is TRBV2 and J usage is TRBJ2-7; D is possibly TRBD2 (5 bases). The V end lost 7 bases, the J end lost 0 bases, and 10 bases lay between the germline ends. Looked up from germline, CDR1 is SNHLY and CDR2 is FYNNEI. The CDR3 runs to 13 residues. CDR3 nucleotide sequence: TGTGCCAGCACGAGCCGGGGCTCCTACGAGCAGTACTTC. Translated, it gives CASTSRGSYEQYF.

This rearrangement joins TRBV6-6 to TRBJ1-5, with D possibly matching TRBD1 (5 bases). Looked up from germline, CDR1 is MNHNY and CDR2 is SVGAGI (reference sequence). Trimming removed 6 bases at V and 1 base at J, with 16 bases between. The CDR3 is made up of 16 amino acids. For the CDR3, the DNA is TGTGCCAGCAGCTGGGGGTCGGCGGGGAGCAATCAGCCCCAGCATTTT. This sequence encodes CASSWGSAGSNQPQHF.

This clone was recorded a few times. The chain combines TRBV27 with TRBJ2-7; tentative D call: TRBD2 (5 bases). The CDR3 covers 14 residues. V was pared by 5 bases and J by 2 bases, with 13 bases between. Germline CDR1 reads MNHEY; CDR2 reads SMNVEV (reference sequence). The CDR3 spells CASSPASKPYEQYF. The CDR3 region has the DNA TGTGCCAGCAGTCCCGCTAGCAAACCCTACGAGCAGTACTTC.

The V call is TRBV30, the J call TRBJ2-1; TRBD2 agrees at 9 bases. The length of the CDR3 is 17 residues. CDR1 is GTSNPN, CDR2 SVGIG, per germline (reference sequence). V lost 2 bases and J lost 4; bases outside the gene matches: 12. The CDR3 DNA reads as TGTGCCTGGAGTCCCTCTTGGGCGGGAGGGCCGTACAATGAGCAGTTCTTC. Its translation: CAWSPSWAGGPYNEQFF.

The J gene is TRBJ2-2, the V gene TRBV28, with 9 bases lining up with TRBD2. The ends lost 3 bases at V and 6 bases at J; junction bases unmatched: 5. The length of the CDR3 is 15 residues. Germline V CDR1 and CDR2: MDHEN, SYDVKM. As DNA, the CDR3 is TGTGCCAGCAGTTTTCGCGGGAGGGCCGCCGGGGAGCTGTTTTTT. Translating gives CASSFRGRAAGELFF.

This clone was seen only a few times. The V call is TRBV28, the J call TRBJ2-1, with TRBD2 as a possible D gene (6 bases). V dropped 3 bases and J dropped 13 bases, with 16 bases sitting between them. Germline V lookup: CDR1 MDHEN, CDR2 SYDVKM. This CDR3 spans 13 amino acids. The CDR3 nucleotides read TGTGCCAGCAGTTTCGGAGGGAGACGGGCACAGTTCTTC. It specifies CASSFGGRRAQFF.

This clone was recorded a few times. This chain connects TRBV6-5 to TRBJ2-7, with TRBD2 matching 7 bases. Trimming took 10 bases from V and 0 from J; bases not matched to a gene: 9. The germline V gene has CDR1 MNHEY and CDR2 SVGAGI. The CDR3 spans 14 residues. In DNA form, the CDR3 reads TGTGCCACCAAGCGGGAATTTTCCTCCTACGAGCAGTACTTC. Amino acids: CATKREFSSYEQYF.

V usage is TRBV6-6 and J usage is TRBJ1-1; unclear D gene. Germline-derived CDR1 and CDR2 are MNHNY and SVGAGI (reference sequence). The CDR3 is 13 residues long. V was pared by 6 bases and J by 2 bases, with 10 bases between. DNA for the CDR3: TGTGCCAGCAGCCGCCGGGATAACACTGAAGCTTTCTTT. Translation gives CASSRRDNTEAFF.

The gene calls are TRBV29-1 and TRBJ2-7; the D gene is possibly TRBD2 (6 bases). This CDR3 is 15 amino acids long. Trimming removed 4 bases from V and 0 bases from J, with 16 bases in between. Germline CDR1 is SQVTM and CDR2 is ANQGSEA. CDR3 sequence (DNA): TGCAGCGTTGCCCGGGACTTCGGGAGCTCCTACGAGCAGTACTTC. Translation gives CSVARDFGSSYEQYF.

The J gene is TRBJ2-1, the V gene TRBV7-9; D may be TRBD1 (5 bases). The CDR3 spans 13 residues. V was pared by 5 bases and J by 8 bases, with 13 bases between. Germline V CDR1 and CDR2: SEHNR, FQNEAQ (reference sequence). DNA of the CDR3: TGTGCCAGCAGCCCTGCTGGGGCTCATGAGCAGTTCTTC. As protein: CASSPAGAHEQFF.

This chain joins TRBV29-1 and TRBJ2-1; 7 positions match TRBD1. Germline V lookup: CDR1 SQVTM, CDR2 ANQGSEA. The junction had 10 bases not matched to a gene; V was cut back by 6 bases and J by 5 bases. This CDR3 spans 14 amino acids. The CDR3 loop is CSVVRQGNNNEQFF. The CDR3 coding sequence is TGCAGCGTCGTCAGACAGGGCAATAACAATGAGCAGTTCTTC.

This clone was recorded a few times. This rearrangement joins TRBV28 to TRBJ2-4; a weak D match, TRBD1 (6 bases). Germline CDR1 and CDR2: MDHEN and SYDVKM. Trimming stripped 5 bases from V and 12 bases from J, with 20 bases between. The CDR3 is 14 residues long. The CDR3 bases are TGTGCCAGCAGTCCCCCCACAGGGACCCGCCATCAGTACTTC. This codes for CASSPPTGTRHQYF.

This clone was observed a few times. The gene calls are TRBV25-1 and TRBJ2-5; D is ambiguous. The CDR3 contains 13 residues. CDR1 is MGHDK and CDR2 is SYGVNS in the germline V gene. The V end was cut by 5 bases, the J end by 2 bases, with 9 bases between. The CDR3 coding sequence is TGTGCCAGCAGTACAAGGAGACAAGAGACCCAGTACTTC. Protein sequence: CASSTRRQETQYF.

The gene calls are TRBV29-1 and TRBJ2-1, with 11 bases fitting TRBD2. This CDR3 comprises 15 residues. J gave up 7 bases and V 7 bases, and 12 bases lay outside the gene matches. Germline V CDR1 and CDR2: SQVTM, ANQGSEA. CDR3: CSGRDTSGSLNEQFF. The CDR3 region has the DNA TGCAGCGGAAGGGATACTAGCGGGAGTCTGAATGAGCAGTTCTTC.

This clone was observed a few times. The rearrangement uses TRBV19 and TRBJ1-1; 7 bases fit TRBD1. This CDR3 region has 14 residues. V gave up 5 bases and J gave up 3 bases; unmatched junction bases: 6. Germline V gene lookup returns CDR1 LNHDA and CDR2 SQIVND (reference sequence). This chain's CDR3 is CASSRDRLDTEAFF. As DNA, the CDR3 is TGTGCCAGTAGTCGGGACAGACTAGACACTGAAGCTTTCTTT.

CDR3 sequence (DNA): TGTGCCGGCTATAGACAGGGTAGAGTACGCGGCTACACCTTC. Translation gives CAGYRQGRVRGYTF. This sequence joins TRBV7-9 and TRBJ1-2, with 7 bases aligning to TRBD1. Losses at the gene ends were 11 bases for V and 8 bases for J; bases not matched to a gene: 17. The germline V gene encodes CDR1 SEHNR and CDR2 FQNEAQ (reference sequence). The CDR3 contains 14 residues.

The chain links TRBV4-2 to TRBJ2-1; possibly TRBD2 for D (6 bases). Trimming pared 0 bases from V and 4 bases from J, leaving 10 bases between. CDR1 LGHNA and CDR2 YNFKEQ come from the germline V gene. CDR3 length: 15 amino acids. The DNA for the CDR3 is TGTGCCAGCAGCCAAGATAGGAGGGCATACAATGAGCAGTTCTTC. It encodes CASSQDRRAYNEQFF.

This clone was detected a few times. The chain uses TRBV5-6 and TRBJ2-3; D is uncertain. V lost 4 bases and J 6 bases, leaving 9 bases between the germline ends. Germline CDR1 reads SGHDT; CDR2 reads YYEEEE. The length of the CDR3 is 12 residues. The CDR3 protein is CASSPHSDTQYF. CDR3 nucleotides: TGTGCCAGCAGCCCGCACTCGGATACGCAGTATTTT.